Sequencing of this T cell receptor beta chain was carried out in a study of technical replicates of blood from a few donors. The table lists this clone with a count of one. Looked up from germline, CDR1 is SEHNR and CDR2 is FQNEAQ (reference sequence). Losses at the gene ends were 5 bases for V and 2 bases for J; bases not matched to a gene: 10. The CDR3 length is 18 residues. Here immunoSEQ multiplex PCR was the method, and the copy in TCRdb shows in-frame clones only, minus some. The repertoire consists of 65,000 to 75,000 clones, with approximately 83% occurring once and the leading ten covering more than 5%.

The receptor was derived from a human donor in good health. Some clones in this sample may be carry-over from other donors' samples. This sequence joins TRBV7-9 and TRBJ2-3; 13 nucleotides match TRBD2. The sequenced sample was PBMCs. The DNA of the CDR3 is TGTGCCAGCAGCCCAAGGATACTAGCGGGAGGGCACACAGATACGCAGTATTTT. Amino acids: CASSPRILAGGHTDTQYF.